This T cell receptor (beta chain) was identified in a study of shared T cell receptors in the human thymus. The protocol was immunoSEQ multiplex PCR, while the TCRdb copy is restricted to in-frame clones and leaves out a portion. The sample shows approximately 660,000 clones, around 89% of them seen only once. The CDR3 extends over 16 amino acids. With V trimmed by 8 bases and J by 1 base, 9 bases remained unmatched. These data also featured in a second study, about human thymus T cells.

The clonotype originates from a boy less than two years old with a congenital heart defect. The J gene is TRBJ2-2, the V gene TRBV6-7, with 8 bases lining up with TRBD1. TRBV6-7 is given ORF status, its function remaining uncertain. The source material was thymocytes. DNA of the CDR3: TGTGCCAGCCGACTCTGGACAGGGCAGAACACCGGGGAGCTGTTTTTT. Translation: CASRLWTGQNTGELFF.